These T cell receptor beta chains were read from a single sample in a study of blood T cell repertoires in COVID-19. Only in-frame clones appear in the TCRdb table, and some are missing; sequencing was by immunoSEQ multiplex PCR. The sample has over 100,000 clones, more than 75% seen once. The sample consisted of peripheral blood. All receptors derive from a human donor in a cohort sampled during active COVID-19. CDR3s include the opening cysteine and the closing phenylalanine or tryptophan. The D gene is left open where the match is weak. Size tells how often a clone was seen (once, few, many) or the class of an expanded clone, and some rows leave it out.

length	V	D	size	J	CDR3	DNA
17	TRBV6-2/TRBV6-3	TRBD2	NA	TRBJ2-3	CASSQRPTSAGTDTQYF	TGTGCCAGCAGCCAAAGGCCGACTAGCGCCGGCACAGATACGCAGTATTTT
14	TRBV2	TRBD2	NA	TRBJ2-7	CASSPGLATHEQYF	TGTGCCAGCAGTCCGGGACTAGCAACCCACGAGCAGTACTTC
15	TRBV7-2	TRBD2	NA	TRBJ2-5	CASTYGGGAGETQYF	TGTGCCAGCACCTACGGCGGGGGGGCGGGTGAGACCCAGTACTTC
13	TRBV30	NA	few	TRBJ1-6	CAWSSRLNSPLHF	TGTGCCTGGAGTTCGCGTCTTAATTCACCCCTCCACTTT
12	TRBV6-5	NA	NA	TRBJ1-2	CASTTANYGYTF	TGTGCCAGCACGACAGCGAACTATGGCTACACCTTC
14	TRBV20-1	NA	NA	TRBJ1-2	CSASLGRGNYGYTF	TGCAGTGCTAGTCTGGGCAGGGGTAACTATGGCTACACCTTC
15	TRBV3-1/TRBV3-2	NA	NA	TRBJ2-5	CASSQDRVAQETQYF	TGTGCCAGCAGCCAAGATCGGGTGGCCCAAGAGACCCAGTACTTC
14	TRBV12-5	TRBD2	NA	TRBJ2-1	CAPSGGVGYNEQFF	TGTGCTCCCTCGGGGGGGGTCGGCTACAATGAGCAGTTCTTC
15	TRBV18	NA	once	TRBJ1-1	CASSPGGFDHTEAFF	TGTGCCAGCTCACCAGGGGGGTTTGATCACACTGAAGCTTTCTTT
14	TRBV6-5	TRBD2	NA	TRBJ2-1	CASREASGYNEQFF	TGTGCCAGCAGGGAGGCTAGCGGGTACAATGAGCAGTTCTTC
15	TRBV7-2	NA	NA	TRBJ2-2	CASSARGPNTGELFF	TGTGCCAGCTCTGCGCGGGGACCAAACACCGGGGAGCTGTTTTTT
15	TRBV28	TRBD2	NA	TRBJ2-7	CASSLAGGPAAEQYF	TGTGCCAGCAGTTTAGCGGGGGGGCCTGCTGCCGAGCAGTACTTC
14	TRBV6-5	NA	once	TRBJ2-1	CASTDRPSGNEQFF	TGTGCCAGCACCGACCGACCCTCAGGGAATGAGCAGTTCTTC
12	TRBV12-3/TRBV12-4	NA	NA	TRBJ1-4	CASSRTNEKLFF	TGTGCCAGCAGCAGAACTAATGAAAAACTGTTTTTT
14	TRBV27	NA	NA	TRBJ2-3	CASSVAGAADTQYF	TGTGCCAGCAGCGTTGCGGGGGCGGCAGATACGCAGTATTTT
13	TRBV2	NA	NA	TRBJ2-7	CASLERGSYEQYF	TGTGCCAGCCTAGAACGGGGCTCCTACGAGCAGTACTTC
15	TRBV5-4	TRBD1	NA	TRBJ2-5	CASSVTGQDQETQYF	TGTGCCAGCAGCGTAACGGGACAGGACCAAGAGACCCAGTACTTC
16	TRBV2	TRBD2	NA	TRBJ2-3	CASSPGLARSTDTQYF	TGTGCCAGCAGTCCCGGACTAGCGCGTAGCACAGATACGCAGTATTTT
17	TRBV4-2	NA	NA	TRBJ1-1	CASSQGFRVSRSTEAFF	TGTGCCAGCAGCCAAGGGTTTAGAGTTTCACGGAGCACTGAAGCTTTCTTT
14	TRBV20-1	NA	few	TRBJ1-6	CSASIGRGRSPLHF	TGCAGTGCTAGTATCGGCAGGGGTCGTTCACCCCTCCACTTT
14	TRBV20-1	NA	NA	TRBJ2-7	CSASTGIVPYEQYF	TGCAGTGCTAGTACAGGGATCGTTCCCTACGAGCAGTACTTC
15	TRBV24-1	NA	once	TRBJ2-3	CATRQGKSSTDTQYF	TGTGCCACCAGACAGGGAAAGTCTAGCACAGATACGCAGTATTTT
16	TRBV7-2	NA	NA	TRBJ1-2	CASSTRGGTANYGYTF	TGTGCCAGCAGCACCCGGGGGGGCACAGCTAACTATGGCTACACCTTC
16	TRBV5-5	NA	NA	TRBJ1-5	CASSNGPGAGNQPQHF	TGTGCCAGCAGCAATGGACCCGGCGCGGGGAATCAGCCCCAGCATTTT
18	TRBV5-1	TRBD1	NA	TRBJ2-1	CASTRNVKRQGYFGEQFF	TGCGCCAGCACCCGAAACGTTAAGAGACAGGGTTACTTCGGTGAGCAGTTCTTC
13	TRBV3-1/TRBV3-2	NA	many	TRBJ1-1	CASSQNPDTEAFF	TGTGCCAGCAGCCAAAATCCGGACACTGAAGCTTTCTTT
16	TRBV6-2/TRBV6-3	NA	NA	TRBJ2-7	CASSYSIDGSSYEQYF	TGTGCCAGCAGTTACTCGATCGATGGGAGCTCCTACGAGCAGTACTTC
15	TRBV6-1	TRBD1	NA	TRBJ2-7	CASSETRDSVYEQYF	TGTGCCAGCAGTGAAACCAGGGACAGCGTTTACGAGCAGTACTTC
12	TRBV12-3/TRBV12-4	NA	few	TRBJ1-5	CASSFHNQPQHF	TGTGCCAGCAGTTTCCACAATCAGCCCCAGCATTTT
14	TRBV6-5	NA	NA	TRBJ2-5	CASSYSIRRETQYF	TGTGCCAGCAGTTACTCGATTCGGAGGGAGACCCAGTACTTC
14	TRBV7-9	NA	NA	TRBJ2-1	CASSFGTAYNEQFF	TGTGCCAGCAGCTTCGGGACTGCCTACAATGAGCAGTTCTTC